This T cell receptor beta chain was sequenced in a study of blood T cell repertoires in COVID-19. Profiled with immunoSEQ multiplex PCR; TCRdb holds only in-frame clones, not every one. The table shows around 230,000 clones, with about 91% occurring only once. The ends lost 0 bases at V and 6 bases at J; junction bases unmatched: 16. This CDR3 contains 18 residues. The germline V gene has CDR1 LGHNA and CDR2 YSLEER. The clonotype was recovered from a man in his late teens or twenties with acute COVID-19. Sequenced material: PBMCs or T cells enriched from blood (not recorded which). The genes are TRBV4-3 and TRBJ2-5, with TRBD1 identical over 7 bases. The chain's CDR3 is CASSQDSGTEPIGKTQYF. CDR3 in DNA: TGCGCCAGCAGCCAAGACTCCGGGACAGAACCGATTGGGAAGACCCAGTACTTC.